The 3 T cell receptor beta chains presented below share a single source sample, sequenced in a study of blood T cell repertoires in COVID-19. TCRdb's table, derived via immunoSEQ multiplex PCR, lists solely in-frame clones and lacks some. Here the sample spans about 140,000 clones, around 80% being singletons. The sequencing sample was made of peripheral blood. These receptors originate from a man in his sixties with acute or convalescent COVID-19.

The rearrangement links TRBV15 to TRBJ2-7, with D unresolved. Germline loops: CDR1 LNHNV, CDR2 YYDKDF (reference sequence). The CDR3 runs to 12 residues. The V end lost 0 bases, the J end lost 3 bases, and 3 bases lay between the germline ends. The CDR3 DNA reads as TGTGCCACCAGCAGAGACGGCTACGAGCAGTACTTC. This sequence encodes CATSRDGYEQYF.

This chain connects TRBV4-2 to TRBJ1-2; tentatively, D is TRBD1 (6 bases). The CDR3 covers 13 residues. The V gene lost 0 bases and the J gene lost 8 bases, with 10 bases spanning the gap. Germline CDR1 LGHNA, CDR2 YNFKEQ. CDR3 sequence: CASSQERGLGYTF. The CDR3 region has the DNA TGTGCCAGCAGCCAAGAGCGGGGGCTAGGCTACACCTTC.

The rearrangement links TRBV19 to TRBJ1-5; D possibly corresponds to TRBD1 (5 bases). CDR1 LNHDA and CDR2 SQIVND come from the germline V gene (reference sequence). The CDR3 has 13 residues. V gave up 4 bases and J gave up 4 bases, with 8 bases separating them. As DNA, the CDR3 is TGTGCCAGTAGTAGGGGGGGGAATCAGCCCCAGCATTTT. This gives the protein CASSRGGNQPQHF.